The source of this TCR beta chain is a study of T cell responses to AZD1222 COVID-19 vaccine. Trimming stripped 4 bases from V and 8 bases from J, with 15 bases between. CDR1 is SGHRS and CDR2 is YFSETQ in the germline V gene. There are 14 residues in the CDR3. Clones were read by immunoSEQ multiplex PCR, and TCRdb kept only the in-frame ones, dropping some. The table lists 120,000 or so clones, more than 75% of them singletons, with about 9.4% in the top ten. This clonotype was obtained from an adult in good health. The chain employs TRBV5-1 and TRBJ1-4; no clear D. The specimen was peripheral blood, collected on day 0 of AZD1222 vaccination. Here the CDR3 DNA reads TGCGCCAGCAGCCTTCGGACGGCCCAGGAAAAACTGTTTTTT. Its protein is CASSLRTAQEKLFF.